These 21 T cell receptor beta chains were all obtained from the same sample, sequenced in a study of shared clonotypes between healthy human individuals. Clones were sequenced by immunoSEQ multiplex PCR, and TCRdb holds only the in-frame ones, with some missing. The sample holds 950,000 to 1,100,000 clones, under 80% seen once. Sequenced: memory CD4+ T cells sorted from blood. The subset denotes: CD45RA-negative fraction. These receptor sequences come from a man aged 18 to 30 in good health.

The rearrangement uses TRBV6-5 and TRBJ2-2; 11 nucleotides match TRBD2. Germline V gene lookup returns CDR1 MNHEY and CDR2 SVGAGI. The CDR3 length is 15 residues. V shed 6 bases and J 4 bases; nucleotides not matched to a gene: 4. In DNA form, the CDR3 reads TGTGCCAGCAGCATCGGGACTAGCGGCACCGGGGAGCTGTTTTTT. This sequence encodes CASSIGTSGTGELFF.

This chain joins TRBV23-1 and TRBJ2-3; D unclear. TRBV23-1 qualifies as an ORF whose function is uncertain. The ends were cut back, 4 bases at V and 2 bases at J, with 4 bases in the middle. The CDR3 contains 12 residues. CDR3 DNA sequence: TGCGCCAGCAGTCTCCACACAGATACGCAGTATTTT. Protein sequence: CASSLHTDTQYF.

The genes are TRBV4-1 and TRBJ2-7, with a possible D match to TRBD2 (7 bases). The CDR3 extends over 16 amino acids. Germline-derived CDR1 and CDR2 are MGHRA and YSYEKL. V dropped 0 bases and J dropped 4 bases, with 16 bases sitting between them. Here the CDR3 reads CASSQDWAGAKYEQYF. Written as DNA, the CDR3 is TGCGCCAGCAGCCAAGATTGGGCGGGGGCGAAGTACGAGCAGTACTTC.

This clone was observed a single time. The chain joins TRBV7-2 to TRBJ2-1, with unresolved D. The V end lost 5 bases, the J end lost 4 bases, and 6 bases lay between the germline ends. CDR3 length: 12 residues. Germline V gene data show CDR1 as SGHTA and CDR2 as FQGNSA. The CDR3 sequence: CASSPGYNEQFF. The CDR3 region has the DNA TGTGCCAGCAGCCCAGGTTACAATGAGCAGTTCTTC.

This chain's CDR3 is CASSIGPAGELFF. CDR3 nucleotide sequence: TGTGCCAGCAGCATCGGACCTGCCGGGGAGCTGTTTTTT. This chain joins TRBV5-5 and TRBJ2-2, with no clear D. From germline, CDR1 is SGHKS and CDR2 YYEKEE (reference sequence). The CDR3 sequence is 13 residues long. Trimming removed 4 bases at V and 6 bases at J, with 10 bases between.

The V call is TRBV28, the J call TRBJ1-5; possible D gene TRBD1, 5 bases. Germline V gene lookup returns CDR1 MDHEN and CDR2 SYDVKM. V lost 3 bases to trimming and J lost 6 bases, with 12 bases between them. The CDR3 covers 14 residues. The CDR3 DNA sequence: TGTGCCAGCAGTTTCGGGGGTTGGGGTCAGCCCCAGCATTTT. It specifies CASSFGGWGQPQHF.

The chain uses TRBV7-2 and TRBJ1-6, with D perhaps matching TRBD1 (6 bases). V lost 1 base and J 8 bases, leaving 15 bases between the germline ends. The germline V gene has CDR1 SGHTA and CDR2 FQGNSA. CDR3 length: 16 amino acids. The CDR3 loop is CASSLGGAGLYSPLHF. The CDR3 DNA is TGTGCCAGCAGCTTAGGGGGGGCAGGGTTATATTCACCCCTCCACTTT.

The rearrangement uses TRBV5-1 and TRBJ2-7; D call uncertain. Trimming stripped 2 bases from V and 1 base from J, with 16 bases between. The CDR3 has 16 residues. Germline V gives CDR1 SGHRS, CDR2 YFSETQ. The CDR3 DNA sequence: TGCGCCAGCAGCTTTAACTCAAACGAGCCGTCCTACGAGCAGTACTTC. Translation: CASSFNSNEPSYEQYF.

The J gene is TRBJ2-1, the V gene TRBV5-4; D uncertain. Germline CDR1 reads SGHNT; CDR2 reads YYREEE (reference sequence). This CDR3 has 11 amino acids. Trimming removed 2 bases from V and 5 bases from J, with 2 bases in between. CDR3 nucleotides: TGTGCCAGCAGCTTCAACAATGAGCAGTTCTTC. Its translation: CASSFNNEQFF.

This clone has just a few counts. The chain employs TRBV30 and TRBJ2-1, with D maybe TRBD2 (6 bases). CDR1 is GTSNPN, CDR2 SVGIG, per germline (reference sequence). The CDR3 sequence is 16 residues long. V was cut by 4 bases and J by 5 bases, with 21 bases left in between. The CDR3 loop reads CAWKVNVAGSHNEQFF. As DNA, the CDR3 is TGTGCCTGGAAAGTGAACGTCGCGGGATCCCACAATGAGCAGTTCTTC.

The chain is built from TRBV29-1 and TRBJ1-1, with D unresolved. Germline V gives CDR1 SQVTM, CDR2 ANQGSEA. There are 12 residues in the CDR3. The ends were cut back, 5 bases at V and 2 bases at J, with 9 bases in the middle. The CDR3 bases are TGCAGCGTTAAGAACCTTAACACTGAAGCTTTCTTT. Residues: CSVKNLNTEAFF.

Worth noting for this clone: The sample has other DNA sequences that encode this CDR3 too. V and J are TRBV18 and TRBJ1-2; 7 positions match TRBD1. CDR1 is KGHSH, CDR2 LQKENI, per germline. V trimming: 4 bases; J trimming: 2 bases; junction bases outside the gene matches: 4. CDR3 length: 14 residues. The CDR3 protein is CASSLSTGNYGYTF. DNA for the CDR3: TGTGCCAGCTCACTATCGACAGGGAACTATGGCTACACCTTC.

The genes are TRBV2 and TRBJ2-2; 12 bases line up with TRBD2. There are 18 residues in the CDR3. Germline CDR1 is SNHLY and CDR2 is FYNNEI. Trimming at V came to 4 bases and at J to 2 bases, leaving 8 bases not matched to a gene. This chain's CDR3 is CASSGTASGRANTGELFF. In DNA, the CDR3 is TGTGCCAGCAGTGGTACGGCTAGCGGGAGGGCAAACACCGGGGAGCTGTTTTTT.

This chain joins TRBV2 and TRBJ1-1; 9 nucleotides agree with TRBD1. Germline lookup yields CDR1 SNHLY and CDR2 FYNNEI. Trimming at V came to 3 bases and at J to 1 base, leaving 12 bases not matched to a gene. CDR3 length: 18 amino acids. The CDR3 coding sequence is TGTGCCAGCAGTGAGACCGTAAACAGGGGGCAGGGGAACACTGAAGCTTTCTTT. The encoded protein is CASSETVNRGQGNTEAFF.

This sequence joins TRBV5-6 and TRBJ2-5, with a weak D call TRBD1 (6 bases). The CDR3 has 16 amino acids. The ends were cut back, 4 bases at V and 5 bases at J, with 21 bases in the middle. CDR1 and CDR2 from the germline V gene are SGHDT and YYEEEE. The CDR3 DNA reads TGTGCCAGCAGCCCGGCCGGAACAGGGCGATATGAGACCCAGTACTTC. Its translation: CASSPAGTGRYETQYF.

This sequence joins TRBV6-1 and TRBJ1-1; D ambiguous. The CDR3 extends over 14 amino acids. Between the trimmed V and J ends, which lost 8 bases and 2 bases, there was a span of 15 bases. CDR1 and CDR2 from the germline V gene are MNHNS and SASEGT. Written as DNA, the CDR3 is TGTGCCAGCCTGAAAACCCAACTTAACACTGAAGCTTTCTTT. Its protein product is CASLKTQLNTEAFF.

For this clone: Sequence at one end of the junction differs from germline and may be a read error. The genes are TRBV6-5 and TRBJ2-2; D is possibly TRBD2 (7 bases). The CDR3 runs to 14 residues. The germline CDR1 and CDR2 sequences are MNHEY and SVGAGI. The chain's CDR3 is CASGQGGATGELFF. CDR3 sequence (DNA): TGCGCCAGCGGTCAAGGGGGGGCCACCGGGGAGCTGTTTTTT.

This rearrangement joins TRBV19 to TRBJ1-5, with 10 bases matching TRBD1. With V trimmed by 5 bases and J by 5 bases, 6 bases remained unmatched. There are 15 residues in the CDR3. Germline V CDR1 and CDR2: LNHDA, SQIVND (reference sequence). This chain's CDR3 is CASSGGQGFDQPQHF. In DNA form, the CDR3 reads TGTGCCAGTAGTGGGGGACAGGGGTTCGATCAGCCCCAGCATTTT.

The rearrangement joins TRBV28 to TRBJ1-1; TRBD1 matches 7 bases. The V segment lost 5 bases and the J segment 1 base; nucleotides outside the gene matches: 4. CDR3 length equals 14 residues. Germline lookup yields CDR1 MDHEN and CDR2 SYDVKM. CDR3 protein: CASSTRTGNTEAFF. The CDR3, as DNA: TGTGCCAGCAGTACCCGGACAGGGAACACTGAAGCTTTCTTT.

The chain has TRBV2 and TRBJ1-1; D is ambiguous. Deletions cut 6 bases from V and 1 base from J, with 9 bases between. Germline V gene sequence: CDR1 SNHLY, CDR2 FYNNEI. The CDR3 loop spans 13 amino acids. The CDR3 loop reads CASSRVRNTEAFF. The CDR3 DNA reads as TGTGCCAGCAGCCGTGTCAGGAACACTGAAGCTTTCTTT. Full variable domain (remainder filled in from reference TRBV2 and TRBJ1-1): EPEVTQTPSHQVTQMGQEVILRCVPISNHLYFYWYRQILGQKVEFLVSFYNNEISEKSEIFDDQFSVERPDGSNFTLKIRSTKLEDSAMYFCASSRVRNTEAFFGQGTRLTVV.

The V call is TRBV19, the J call TRBJ1-1, with TRBD1 identical over 7 bases. There are 14 residues in the CDR3. Trimming cost V 4 bases and J 3 bases; bases outside gene matches: 5. Germline CDR1 LNHDA, CDR2 SQIVND (reference sequence). CDR3 coding DNA: TGTGCCAGTAGTAAACTCGACAGGGACACTGAAGCTTTCTTT. Its protein product is CASSKLDRDTEAFF.